The rows below give T cell receptor beta chains drawn from one sample of a study of blood T cell repertoires in COVID-19. Generated by immunoSEQ multiplex PCR, the TCRdb table keeps only in-frame clones and is missing some. Of around 81,000 clones listed, 83% are singletons. The sample consisted of peripheral blood. Receptors were obtained from a man older than 75 with acute or convalescent COVID-19. Each CDR3 is given with its conserved first and last residue. The order of the fields is V gene, clone size, D gene, J gene, CDR3 DNA, CDR3 protein. The D gene is left open where the match is weak. Clone size is stated in some rows and not others, as once, few, many or a class when expanded.

TRBV9	-	TRBD1	TRBJ1-1	TGTGCCAGCAGCGCCGGACAGGGGGCGCGAACTGAAGCTTTCTTT	CASSAGQGARTEAFF
TRBV19	-	-	TRBJ1-3	TGTGCCAGTAGTATGACTGGTACTGGAAACACCATATATTTT	CASSMTGTGNTIYF
TRBV6-6	medium-sized	-	TRBJ2-2	TGTGCCAGCGCATGGGAGGCCGGGGAGCTGTTTTTT	CASAWEAGELFF
TRBV27	-	TRBD1	TRBJ1-1	TGTGCCACCAGCAACAGGGGAAACGCGGACACTGAAGCTTTCTTT	CATSNRGNADTEAFF
TRBV5-1	-	TRBD1	TRBJ1-2	TGCGCCAGCAGCTTACAAGATGACAGGGGCTATGGCTACACCTTC	CASSLQDDRGYGYTF
TRBV5-6	-	-	TRBJ2-5	TGTGCCAGCAGCTTGGACGGGGTAGAGACCCAGTACTTC	CASSLDGVETQYF
TRBV19	-	-	TRBJ1-2	TGTGCCAGTAGTACGGACAGTTCTAACTATGGCTACACCTTC	CASSTDSSNYGYTF
TRBV5-6	-	TRBD1	TRBJ1-6	TGTGCCAGCAGCATCCTGACAGGGGGCGGTAATTCACCCCTCCACTTT	CASSILTGGGNSPLHF
TRBV6-2/TRBV6-3	-	-	TRBJ2-1	TGTGCCAGCAGTCCAGACTATAGAGAGCAGTTCTTC	CASSPDYREQFF
TRBV30	-	-	TRBJ2-3	TGTGCTTCCCACTCCGCCGCAGATACGCAGTATTTT	CASHSAADTQYF
TRBV7-8	-	TRBD1	TRBJ1-5	TGTGCCAGCAGCTTAGGACAGGGAAATCAGCCCCAGCATTTT	CASSLGQGNQPQHF
TRBV10-3	-	TRBD1	TRBJ1-2	TGTGCCATCAGTGAGTCGGGACGACAGGGGGGTGGCTATGGCTACACCTTC	CAISESGRQGGGYGYTF
TRBV15	-	-	TRBJ1-3	TGTGCCACCAGCAGAGAGAGTGCAGGGAACGGAAACACCATATATTTT	CATSRESAGNGNTIYF
TRBV5-6	-	-	TRBJ2-1	TGTGCCAGCAGCTTGGGGCAGGGGCGGGATGAGCAGTTCTTC	CASSLGQGRDEQFF
TRBV27	-	-	TRBJ2-3	TGTGCCAGCAGTTACACGATAAGCACAGATACGCAGTATTTT	CASSYTISTDTQYF
TRBV24-1	-	-	TRBJ2-7	TGTGCCACCAGACAAGCGATCTCCTACGAGCAGTACTTC	CATRQAISYEQYF
TRBV30	-	-	TRBJ1-1	TGTGCCTGGAGTCTAAGTATGAACACTGAAGCTTTCTTT	CAWSLSMNTEAFF
TRBV19	few	-	TRBJ2-2	TGTGCCAGTACCGGGATTCCTCTGAACACCGGGGAGCTGTTTTTT	CASTGIPLNTGELFF
TRBV5-8	-	TRBD1	TRBJ1-5	TGTGCCAGCAGTCCGGGACAGGTCTATAGCAATCAGCCCCAGCATTTT	CASSPGQVYSNQPQHF
TRBV2	-	TRBD1	TRBJ1-2	TGTGCCAGCAGTGAGGACAGGGGGCAGAACTATGGCTACACCTTC	CASSEDRGQNYGYTF
TRBV15	-	-	TRBJ2-7	TGTGCCACCAGCAGAGGAAACAGATTCTCCTACGAGCAGTACTTC	CATSRGNRFSYEQYF
TRBV7-3	-	-	TRBJ1-2	TGTGCCAGCAGTCCATATGGAGCCTCGGGCTATGGCTACACCTTC	CASSPYGASGYGYTF
TRBV7-2	-	TRBD1	TRBJ1-5	TGTGCCAGCAGCTTAGGGGGTCCGGGACAGGGGATAGGGCAGCCCCAGCATTTT	CASSLGGPGQGIGQPQHF
TRBV9	-	TRBD2	TRBJ2-2	TGTGCCAGCAGCGTAGGAACGGGAGGGCCATCCGGGGAGCTGTTTTTT	CASSVGTGGPSGELFF
TRBV11-1	-	TRBD1	TRBJ2-2	TGTGCCAGCAGCTTCACAGGGGTCGGGGAGCTGTTTTTT	CASSFTGVGELFF
TRBV9	-	-	TRBJ1-3	TGTGCCAGCAGCGAAACCCCGGGTGGAAACACCATATATTTT	CASSETPGGNTIYF
TRBV6-5	once	-	TRBJ1-5	TGTGCCAGCAGTTACTCCTTCGGGGGAGTAGGTCAGCCCCAGCATTTT	CASSYSFGGVGQPQHF
TRBV5-1	-	-	TRBJ2-5	TGCGCCAGCAGCTTGTCCGGAGAGACCCAGTACTTC	CASSLSGETQYF
TRBV20-1	-	-	TRBJ1-1	TGCAGTGCTAAGCGAGGAACTGAAGCTTTCTTT	CSAKRGTEAFF
TRBV5-1	-	TRBD2	TRBJ2-3	TGCGCCAGCTTTCGTAGCGGGGGCACAGATACGCAGTATTTT	CASFRSGGTDTQYF
TRBV3-1/TRBV3-2	-	TRBD2	TRBJ2-7	TGTGCCAGCAGCCAAGTTGTGGGAGGGACCGTGAACGAGCAGTACTTC	CASSQVVGGTVNEQYF